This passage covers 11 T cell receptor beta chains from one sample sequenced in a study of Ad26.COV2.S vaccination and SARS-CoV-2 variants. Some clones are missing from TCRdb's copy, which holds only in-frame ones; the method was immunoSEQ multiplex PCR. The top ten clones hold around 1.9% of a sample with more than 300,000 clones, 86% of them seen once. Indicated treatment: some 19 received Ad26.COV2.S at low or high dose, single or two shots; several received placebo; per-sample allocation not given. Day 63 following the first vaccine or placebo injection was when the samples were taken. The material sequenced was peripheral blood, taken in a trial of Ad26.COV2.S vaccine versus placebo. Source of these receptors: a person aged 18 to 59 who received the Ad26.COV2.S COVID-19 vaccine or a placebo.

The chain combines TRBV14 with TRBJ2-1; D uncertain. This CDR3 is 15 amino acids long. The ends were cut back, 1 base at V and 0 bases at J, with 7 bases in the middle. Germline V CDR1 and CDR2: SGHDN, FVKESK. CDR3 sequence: CASSQVPSSYNEQFF. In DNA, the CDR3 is TGTGCCAGCAGCCAAGTCCCCAGCTCCTACAATGAGCAGTTCTTC.

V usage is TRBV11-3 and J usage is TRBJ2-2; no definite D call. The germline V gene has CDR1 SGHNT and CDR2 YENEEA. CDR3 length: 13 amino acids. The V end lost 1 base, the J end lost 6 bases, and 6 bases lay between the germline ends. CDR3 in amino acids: CASSLGTAGELFF. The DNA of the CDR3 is TGTGCCAGCAGCTTAGGAACTGCCGGGGAGCTGTTTTTT.

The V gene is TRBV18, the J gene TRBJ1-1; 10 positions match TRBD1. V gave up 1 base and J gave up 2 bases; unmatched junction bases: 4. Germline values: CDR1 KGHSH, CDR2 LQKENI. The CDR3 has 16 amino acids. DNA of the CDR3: TGTGCCAGCTCACCACGAGGGGACAGGGGAAACACTGAAGCTTTCTTT. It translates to CASSPRGDRGNTEAFF.

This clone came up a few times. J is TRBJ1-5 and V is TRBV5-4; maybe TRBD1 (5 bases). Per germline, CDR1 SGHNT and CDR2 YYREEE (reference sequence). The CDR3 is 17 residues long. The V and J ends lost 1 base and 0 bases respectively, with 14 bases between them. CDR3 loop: CASSLRQHKNSNQPQHF. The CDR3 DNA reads TGTGCCAGCAGCTTGAGACAGCATAAGAATAGCAATCAGCCCCAGCATTTT.

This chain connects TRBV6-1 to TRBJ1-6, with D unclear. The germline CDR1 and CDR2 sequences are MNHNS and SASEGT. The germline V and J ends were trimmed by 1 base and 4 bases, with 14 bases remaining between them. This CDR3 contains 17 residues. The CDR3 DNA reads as TGTGCCAGCAGTGAAGATACGTTGCCGCGATATAATTCACCCCTCCACTTT. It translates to CASSEDTLPRYNSPLHF.

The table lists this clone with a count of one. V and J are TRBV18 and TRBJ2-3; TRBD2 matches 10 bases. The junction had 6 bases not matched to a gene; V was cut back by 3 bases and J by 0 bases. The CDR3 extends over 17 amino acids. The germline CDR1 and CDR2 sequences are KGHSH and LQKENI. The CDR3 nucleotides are TGTGCCAGCTCACCTATAGCGGGGGGCCCTAGCACAGATACGCAGTATTTT. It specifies CASSPIAGGPSTDTQYF.

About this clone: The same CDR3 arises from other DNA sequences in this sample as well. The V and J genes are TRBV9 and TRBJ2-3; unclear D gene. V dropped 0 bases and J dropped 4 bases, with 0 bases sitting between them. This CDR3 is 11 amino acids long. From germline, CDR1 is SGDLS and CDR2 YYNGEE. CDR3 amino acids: CASSVADTQYF. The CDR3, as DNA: TGTGCCAGCAGCGTAGCAGATACGCAGTATTTT.

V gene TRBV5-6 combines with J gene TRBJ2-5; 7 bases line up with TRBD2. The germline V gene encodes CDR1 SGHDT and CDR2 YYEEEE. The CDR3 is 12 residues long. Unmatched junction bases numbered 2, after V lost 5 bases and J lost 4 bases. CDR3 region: CASRRGSETQYF. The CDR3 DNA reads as TGTGCCAGCAGGCGGGGGTCAGAGACCCAGTACTTC. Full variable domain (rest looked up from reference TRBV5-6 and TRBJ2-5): DAGVTQSPTHLIKTRGQQVTLRCSPKSGHDTVSWYQQALGQGPQFIFQYYEEEERQRGNFPDRFSGHQFPNYSSELNVNALLLGDSALYLCASRRGSETQYFGPGTRLLVL.

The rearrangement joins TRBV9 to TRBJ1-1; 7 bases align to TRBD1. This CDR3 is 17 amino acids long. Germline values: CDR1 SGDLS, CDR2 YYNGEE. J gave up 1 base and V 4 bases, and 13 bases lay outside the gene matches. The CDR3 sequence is CASSPGLRGRGNTEAFF. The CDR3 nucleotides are TGTGCCAGCAGCCCCGGGTTGAGGGGGCGGGGGAACACTGAAGCTTTCTTT.

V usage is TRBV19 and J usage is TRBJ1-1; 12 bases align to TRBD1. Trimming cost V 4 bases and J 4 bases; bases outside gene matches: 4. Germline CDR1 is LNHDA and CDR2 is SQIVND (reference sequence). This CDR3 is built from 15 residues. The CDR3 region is CASSTGQGALTEAFF. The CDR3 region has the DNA TGTGCCAGTAGTACGGGACAGGGGGCTCTCACTGAAGCTTTCTTT. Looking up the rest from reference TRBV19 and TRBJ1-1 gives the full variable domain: DGGITQSPKYLFRKEGQNVTLSCEQNLNHDAMYWYRQDPGQGLRLIYYSQIVNDFQKGDIAEGYSVSREKKESFPLTVTSAQKNPTAFYLCASSTGQGALTEAFFGQGTRLTVV.

CDR3 region: CASRDRSYEQYF. The CDR3 DNA reads as TGTGCCAGCAGGGACCGCTCCTACGAGCAGTACTTC. V gene TRBV12-3 or TRBV12-4 combines with J gene TRBJ2-7; no clear D. Trimming removed 6 bases at V and 0 bases at J, with 6 bases between. The CDR3 consists of 12 residues.